This T cell receptor (beta chain) was profiled in a study of T cell repertoires in cytomegalovirus infection. Study context: In the study, CMV epitopes included recently identified HLA-C-restricted and well-studied HLA-B-restricted ones. From public TCR beta signatures came an indication of both CMV infection and matching HLA type. Study observations and caveats: Clonotypes of TCR beta that were HLA-C-restricted and CMV-specific dominated the ex vivo response.

Details on this clonotype: Its antigen is undetermined.

This CDR3 contains 13 residues. V lost 3 bases and J 4 bases, leaving 9 bases between the germline ends. Germline CDR1 and CDR2: LNHDA and SQIVND (reference sequence). TCRdb ran MiXCR on the reads and lists one entry per CDR3 protein. The sample contains 800,000 to 950,000 distinct CDR3 sequences, 30% to 35% of which appear only once. This clonotype was sampled from a human donor in good health (CMV status not recorded). Some clones in this sample may be carry-over from other donors' samples. Sequencing used cultured CD8+ T cells from PBMCs, obtained from culture after CMV antigen stimulation. The genes are TRBV19 and TRBJ2-5; D gene ambiguous. The DNA for the CDR3 is TGTGCCAGTAGTATTTATTCGGGAGAGACCCAGTACTTC. Translation gives CASSIYSGETQYF.